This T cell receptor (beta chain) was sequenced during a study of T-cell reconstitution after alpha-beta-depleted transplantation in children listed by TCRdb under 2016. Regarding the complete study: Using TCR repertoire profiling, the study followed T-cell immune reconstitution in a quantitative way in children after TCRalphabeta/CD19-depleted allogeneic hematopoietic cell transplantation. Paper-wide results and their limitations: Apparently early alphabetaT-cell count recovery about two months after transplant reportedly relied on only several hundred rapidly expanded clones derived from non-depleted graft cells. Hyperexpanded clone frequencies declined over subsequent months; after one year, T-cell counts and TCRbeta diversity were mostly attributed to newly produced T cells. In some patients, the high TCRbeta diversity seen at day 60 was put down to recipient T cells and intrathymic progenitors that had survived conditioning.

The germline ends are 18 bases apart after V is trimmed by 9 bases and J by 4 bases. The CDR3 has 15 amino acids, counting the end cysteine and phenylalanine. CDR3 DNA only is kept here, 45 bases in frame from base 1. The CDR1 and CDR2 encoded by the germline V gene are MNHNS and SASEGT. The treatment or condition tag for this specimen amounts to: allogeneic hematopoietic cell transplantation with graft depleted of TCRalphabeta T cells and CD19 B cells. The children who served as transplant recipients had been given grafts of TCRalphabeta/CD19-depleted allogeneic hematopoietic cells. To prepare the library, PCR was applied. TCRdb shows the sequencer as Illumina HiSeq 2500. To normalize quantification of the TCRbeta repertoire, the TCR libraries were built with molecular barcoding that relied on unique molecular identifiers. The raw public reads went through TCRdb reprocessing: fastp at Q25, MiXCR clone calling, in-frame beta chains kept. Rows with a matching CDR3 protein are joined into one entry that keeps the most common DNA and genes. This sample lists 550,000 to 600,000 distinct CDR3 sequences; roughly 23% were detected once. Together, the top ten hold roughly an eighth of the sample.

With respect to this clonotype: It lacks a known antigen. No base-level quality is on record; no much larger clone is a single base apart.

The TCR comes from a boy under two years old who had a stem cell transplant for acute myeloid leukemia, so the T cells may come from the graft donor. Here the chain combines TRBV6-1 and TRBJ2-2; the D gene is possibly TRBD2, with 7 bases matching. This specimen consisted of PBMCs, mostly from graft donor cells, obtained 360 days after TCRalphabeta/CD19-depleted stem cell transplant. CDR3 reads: CASLNARGGTGELFF. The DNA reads TGTGCCAGTCTCAACGCGAGGGGGGGCACCGGGGAGCTGTTTTTT.